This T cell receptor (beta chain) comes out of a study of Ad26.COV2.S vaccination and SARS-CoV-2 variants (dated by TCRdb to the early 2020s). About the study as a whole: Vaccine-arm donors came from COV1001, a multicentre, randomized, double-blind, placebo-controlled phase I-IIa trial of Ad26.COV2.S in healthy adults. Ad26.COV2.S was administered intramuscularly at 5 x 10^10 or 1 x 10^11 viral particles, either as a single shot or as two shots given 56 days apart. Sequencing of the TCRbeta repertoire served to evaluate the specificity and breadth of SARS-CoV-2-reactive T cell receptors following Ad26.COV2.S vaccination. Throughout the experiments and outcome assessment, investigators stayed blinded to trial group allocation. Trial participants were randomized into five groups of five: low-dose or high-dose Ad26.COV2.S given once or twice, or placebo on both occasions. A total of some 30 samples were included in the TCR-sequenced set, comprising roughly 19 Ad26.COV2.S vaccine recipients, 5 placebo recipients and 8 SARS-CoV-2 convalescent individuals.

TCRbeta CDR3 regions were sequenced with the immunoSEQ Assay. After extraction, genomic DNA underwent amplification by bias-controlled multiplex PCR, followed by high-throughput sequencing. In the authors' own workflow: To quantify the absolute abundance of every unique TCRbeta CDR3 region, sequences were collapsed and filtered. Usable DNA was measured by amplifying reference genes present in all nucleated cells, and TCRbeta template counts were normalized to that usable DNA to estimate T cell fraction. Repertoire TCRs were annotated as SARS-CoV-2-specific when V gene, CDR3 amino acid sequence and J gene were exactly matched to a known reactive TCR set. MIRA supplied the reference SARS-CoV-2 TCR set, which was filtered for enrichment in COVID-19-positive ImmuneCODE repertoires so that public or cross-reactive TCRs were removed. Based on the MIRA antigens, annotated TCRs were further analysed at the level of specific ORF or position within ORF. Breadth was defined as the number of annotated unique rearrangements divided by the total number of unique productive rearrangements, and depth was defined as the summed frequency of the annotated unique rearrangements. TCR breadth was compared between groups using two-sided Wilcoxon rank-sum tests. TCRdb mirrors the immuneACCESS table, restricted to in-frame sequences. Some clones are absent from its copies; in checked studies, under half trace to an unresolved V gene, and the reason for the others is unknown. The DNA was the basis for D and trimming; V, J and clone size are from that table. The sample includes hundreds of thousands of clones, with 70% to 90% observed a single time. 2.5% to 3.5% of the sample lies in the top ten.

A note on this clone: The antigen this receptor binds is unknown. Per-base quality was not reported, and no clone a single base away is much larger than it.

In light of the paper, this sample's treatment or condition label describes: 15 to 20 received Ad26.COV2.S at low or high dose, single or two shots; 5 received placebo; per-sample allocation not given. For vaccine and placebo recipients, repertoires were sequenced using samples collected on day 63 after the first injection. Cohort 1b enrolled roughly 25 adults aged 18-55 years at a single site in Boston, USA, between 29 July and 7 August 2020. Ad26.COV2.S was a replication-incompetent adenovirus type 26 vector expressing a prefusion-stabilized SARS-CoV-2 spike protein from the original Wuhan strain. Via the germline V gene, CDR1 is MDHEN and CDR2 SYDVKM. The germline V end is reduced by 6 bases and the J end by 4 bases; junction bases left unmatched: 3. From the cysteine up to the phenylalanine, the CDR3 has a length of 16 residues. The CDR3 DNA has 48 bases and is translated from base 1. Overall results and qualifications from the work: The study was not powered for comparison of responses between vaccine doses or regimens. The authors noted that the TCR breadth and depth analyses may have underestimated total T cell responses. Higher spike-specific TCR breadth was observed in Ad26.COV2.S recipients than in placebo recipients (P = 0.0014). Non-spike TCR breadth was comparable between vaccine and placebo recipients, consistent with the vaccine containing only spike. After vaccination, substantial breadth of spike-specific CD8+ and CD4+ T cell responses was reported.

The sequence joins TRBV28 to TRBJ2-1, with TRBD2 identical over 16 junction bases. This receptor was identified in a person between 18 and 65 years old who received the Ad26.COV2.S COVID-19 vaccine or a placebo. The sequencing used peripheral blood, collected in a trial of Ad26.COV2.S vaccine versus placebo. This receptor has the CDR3 CASRGLAGGPYNEQFF. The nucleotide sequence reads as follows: TGTGCCAGCAGGGGACTAGCGGGAGGGCCTTACAATGAGCAGTTCTTC. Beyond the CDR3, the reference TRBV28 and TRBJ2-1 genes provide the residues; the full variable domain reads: DVKVTQSSRYLVKRTGEKVFLECVQDMDHENMFWYRQDPGLGLRLIYFSYDVKMKEKGDIPEGYSVSREKKERFSLILESASTNQTSMYLCASRGLAGGPYNEQFFGPGTRLTVL.